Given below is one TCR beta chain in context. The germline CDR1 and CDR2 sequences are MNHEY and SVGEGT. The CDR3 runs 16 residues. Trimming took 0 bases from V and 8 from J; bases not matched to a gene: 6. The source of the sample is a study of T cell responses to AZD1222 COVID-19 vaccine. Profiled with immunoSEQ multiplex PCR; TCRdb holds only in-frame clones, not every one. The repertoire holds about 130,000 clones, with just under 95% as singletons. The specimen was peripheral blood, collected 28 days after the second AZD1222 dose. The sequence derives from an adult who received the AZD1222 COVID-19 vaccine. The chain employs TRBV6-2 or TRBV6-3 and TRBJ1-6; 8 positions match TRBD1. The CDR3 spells CASSYSTSGGYSPLHF. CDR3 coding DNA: TGTGCCAGCAGTTACTCGACGTCAGGGGGCTATTCACCCCTCCACTTT.